This paragraph covers one T cell receptor beta chain sequence. This clone was seen a few times. The specificity of this receptor is unknown. The sample holds no much larger clone one base away, and base qualities are not on file. The cohort comprised more than 550 healthy bone marrow donors. At the time of sampling, every cohort member was nominally healthy, though immune exposures that went unrecorded were likely present. The donor tested CMV seropositive and was one of the 289 seropositive cohort members. Every donor gave a peripheral blood sample, and the peripheral blood mononuclear cells from that sample were used for TCR beta sequencing. Genomic DNA extraction from the blood cell samples was performed with the Qiagen DNeasy Blood Extraction Kit. These data originate in a study of cytomegalovirus exposure and HLA in healthy donors (dated by TCRdb to about 2017). Turning to the overall study: An earlier analysis of 587 of the donors reported around 280 Gb of sequence data and 117 million unique TCR beta sequences obtained from about 179 million T cells. About 280 gigabases of sequencing data and around 85 million unique TCR sequences made up an early release that covered approximately 650 HLA-typed donors. The genetic ancestry cluster associated with self-reported Caucasian donors included about four fifths of the 350 to 500 genotyped donors. The study aimed to test whether signatures of past pathogen exposure could be identified by cataloging public T cell receptors. The T cell repertoires of 670 or so subjects were profiled by immunosequencing and related to cytomegalovirus serostatus. A separate validation cohort of roughly 130 different subjects was used in addition to the 666-subject first cohort. To predict cytomegalovirus infection status, the study brought together high-throughput TCR immunosequencing, statistical association of individual TCRs with disease status, and machine learning. A later analysis re-analyzed previously published TCR beta repertoires from roughly 690 donors and added high-resolution HLA genotyping to study TCR occurrence patterns. In the later analysis, no new phenotypic data were used to find candidate immune exposures; instead, reliance was placed on TCR beta sequences and their occurrence across donors. In an earlier analysis of 587 of the donors, high-throughput TCR beta sequencing was used to judge whether each TCR beta V gene segment behaved as functional or pseudogenic. Alongside the repertoire data, information on donor age, sex, ethnicity and CMV serostatus was compiled. A later genetic analysis used genome-wide SNP genotypes for about 60% of the roughly 700 donors, treating that subset as a discovery cohort. Every discovery cohort repertoire had been produced on one sequencing platform. Class I and class II HLA loci were covered by the typing at four-digit resolution. Typing coverage differed by locus: A, B, C, DRB1 and DQB1 were typed in roughly 629-630 donors, DQA1 in roughly 500, DPA1 in 600 to 610, and DPB1 in around 440. Roughly five DR-DQ haplotypes were treated as single units for association and clustering because of strong linkage in the cohort. Among almost 400 genotyped donors of the cohort, an average of about 240,000 unique TCR beta nucleotide sequences were sequenced per donor, roughly 20% of them non-productive.

On the study overall, not on this receptor specifically: Specific HLA alleles were associated with around 18,000 TCR beta sequences at a false discovery rate of 0.05 in a later analysis. Cytomegalovirus status was reported to be diagnosed by the classifier with high specificity and sensitivity in both the original and validation cohorts. A later analysis found that TCR association rates varied across HLA loci, with DRB1 alleles showing the most associated TCRs and HLA-C alleles the fewest. The cohort was sequenced for TCR beta chains only, and without alpha or paired-chain data the features that could be detected were limited. According to a later analysis, most CMV-associated TCR beta chains appeared to be HLA-restricted, and the HLA associations seemed to be driven largely by CMV exposure. A later genetic analysis associated a missense DCLRE1C variant with V-gene and J-gene trimming of TCR beta chains, and an independent cohort replicated the association. Most TCR sequences were observed very rarely across donors, whereas some public TCRs were present in many individuals. The study listed 150 to 200 TCR beta chains as associated with cytomegalovirus. For the cohort, immune exposure information was limited to CMV serostatus. When HLA alleles, especially DR and DQ, strongly co-occurred, TCR associations were difficult to assign to individual alleles. In a later analysis, several top co-occurrence clusters were reported to appear linked to parvovirus B19, influenza, CMV and Epstein-Barr virus. A further reported finding was that TCR beta sequences accurately predicted the HLA-A and HLA-B alleles for most subjects in the first cohort. Because HLA typing was missing for some donors at each locus, association tests included only the typed subset. A cluster of highly shared sequence variants was judged likely to represent a technical artifact of the sequencing pipeline. A few of the identified cytomegalovirus-associated TCR beta chains were confirmed in vitro to be specific for cytomegalovirus antigens. Sequencing depth was assumed to be roughly uniform across donors in the presence/absence analyses, though that assumption may not hold. The authors suggested that the approach could potentially be extended to other disease states and immunological phenotypes. A later analysis found that HLA-associated TCR beta chains were more clonally expanded and had lower generation probabilities than equally common non-associated chains. Because counts were too low, approximately 18 rarely observed V segments, including chromosome 9 orphons, were excluded from the earlier analysis of some 590 of the donors. The 87-base-pair reads could not distinguish some IMGT-functional V segments, including TRBV6-2 and TRBV6-3, so those segments were excluded. Linkage disequilibrium might explain the correlated functional status among segregating V segments, but an unknown experimental factor could not be excluded. In an earlier analysis of 587 of the donors, most TCR beta V segments appeared in productive rearrangements about 87% or about 30% of the time, broadly matching IMGT annotations. According to a later genetic analysis, donors in an Asian-associated ancestry cluster had fewer N-insertions in productive TCRs than the approximately 630-donor mean.

The germline V gene yields MGHRA for CDR1 and YSYEKL for CDR2. At the junction V is shortened by 2 bases and J by 3 bases, with 14 bases in between. The CDR3 measures 16 amino acids from cysteine to phenylalanine. The CDR3 DNA has 48 bases and is translated from base 1. Libraries were built with the immunoSEQ multiplex PCR assay. For the multiplex PCR, a mixture combining 60 forward primers for TCR Vbeta segments and 13 reverse primers for TCR Jbeta segments was used. The CDR3 region of rearranged TCR beta genes was amplified from genomic DNA by a multiplex PCR assay. The Illumina HiSeq System was used to sequence the amplified TCR beta libraries as 87-base-pair reads. In the authors' own workflow: Across the 600 to 700 repertoires, a later analysis counted 75 million to 90 million unique TCR beta chains, some 11 million of which were shared by at least two donors. To remove PCR and sequencing errors, raw reads were error-corrected and collapsed into unique sequences using a nearest-neighbor algorithm that merged closely related sequences. CDR3 sequences were aligned to IMGT reference sequences to assign V, D and J gene segments. Each retained sequence needed at least a six-nucleotide match to both a V gene segment and a J gene segment. A rearrangement was called productive if the CDR3 had no stop codons and remained in frame with V and J, and every other rearrangement was called non-productive. Following IMGT convention, CDR3 was defined as the stretch from the second conserved V-encoded cysteine to the conserved J-encoded phenylalanine. The earlier analysis of some 580 of the donors excluded any sequence lacking an unambiguous match to a single V gene segment. An earlier analysis of a few hundred of the donors called V segments functional above 56.7% productive rearrangements and segregating when the between-donor standard deviation exceeded 5%. A statistical classification framework was developed to diagnose cytomegalovirus status using the catalog of TCR beta chain sequences. In a later analysis, TCR nucleotide sequences were compared against IMGT/GENE-DB human TR gene sequences so that V and J genes could be assigned. Using the TCRdist pipeline, a later analysis assigned CDR3 sequences along with most-parsimonious VDJ recombination scenarios. In a later analysis, every TCR beta chain was defined by the combination of its CDR3 amino acid sequence and its V-gene family, and reads without a unique V-gene family were dropped. In a later analysis, 500 to 700 highly shared, low-generation-probability nucleotide sequences were removed to address suspected cross-contamination and a sequencing artifact. In a later analysis, a clonal expansion index was calculated for each public chain from normalized within-repertoire ranks of inferred template counts. In a later analysis, generation probabilities were computed using a VDJ recombination model fitted to out-of-frame rearrangements, and the results were checked against IGoR. In a later analysis, hypergeometric tests were used to score TCR-TCR, TCR-HLA and TCR-CMV co-occurrence, with a repertoire-size bias correction applied to TCR pairs. To estimate false discovery rates, a later analysis permuted the HLA or CMV assignments 20 times. In a later analysis, co-occurring TCRs were grouped using DBSCAN, and TCRdist sequence similarity was added for clustering within HLA-allele-positive subsets. Repertoires with fewer than 30,000 or more than 120,000 public chains were left out of co-occurrence clustering, as were about five repertoires with anomalous nucleotide sharing. TCRdb re-hosts the immuneACCESS table, in-frame sequences only. Its copies lack some clones; in the studies checked, an unresolved V gene accounts for under half of them, and the cause for the rest is not known. Clone size and the V and J calls come from that table; the DNA yielded D and trimming. A total of about 100,000 clones appear in this sample, 76% of them only once. About 4.2% of the sample rests with the top ten.

In this chain, TRBV4-1 is recombined with TRBJ2-1; the D gene is possibly TRBD1, with 6 bases matching. This sequence was found in a woman in her forties or fifties in good health and CMV-seropositive. Sequencing was carried out using PBMCs. The DNA sequence is given as TGCGCCAGCAGCCAACCCCGGGACAAGTACTACAATGAGCAGTTCTTC. It translates as CASSQPRDKYYNEQFF.